This is a list of T cell receptor beta chains from one sample in a study of identical twins' blood T cells. TCRdb recomputed calls from the 5' RACE reads with MiXCR, one row per CDR3 protein. The data contain 400,000 or so distinct CDR3 sequences, roughly 30% of them singletons. The specimen sequenced was PBMCs. The source is a woman aged 18 to 50 in good health. CDR3s leave out the opening cysteine and the closing phenylalanine or tryptophan. The order of the fields is CDR3 protein, CDR3 length, J gene, V gene.

CDR3aa: ASSPMRDLDIQY; len: 12; j_gene: NA; v_gene: TRBV18
CDR3aa: ASSTPTWHEKLF; len: 12; j_gene: TRBJ1-4; v_gene: TRBV7-2
CDR3aa: ASSLDRSEQY; len: 10; j_gene: TRBJ2-7; v_gene: TRBV11-2
CDR3aa: ASTLRSSYTGLHYNEQF; len: 17; j_gene: TRBJ2-1; v_gene: TRBV7-4
CDR3aa: ASREKGGYGYT; len: 11; j_gene: TRBJ1-2; v_gene: TRBV9
CDR3aa: ASSKGKTHSYEQY; len: 13; j_gene: TRBJ2-7; v_gene: TRBV19
CDR3aa: ASKGERPSGRSTDTQY; len: 16; j_gene: TRBJ2-3; v_gene: TRBV6-2/TRBV6-3
CDR3aa: ASSSNRGTNEKLF; len: 13; j_gene: TRBJ1-4; v_gene: TRBV11-2
CDR3aa: ASSFLPDTYGYT; len: 12; j_gene: TRBJ1-2; v_gene: TRBV6-2/TRBV6-3
CDR3aa: AISEPGETQY; len: 10; j_gene: TRBJ2-5; v_gene: TRBV10-3
CDR3aa: ASSSKQGHLMNTEAF; len: 15; j_gene: TRBJ1-1; v_gene: TRBV27
CDR3aa: AISKGLQETQY; len: 11; j_gene: TRBJ2-5; v_gene: TRBV10-3
CDR3aa: SALTSGRLNEQF; len: 12; j_gene: TRBJ2-1; v_gene: TRBV20-1
CDR3aa: SSWTRLRGNTIY; len: 12; j_gene: TRBJ1-3; v_gene: TRBV29-1
CDR3aa: ASSYSRSSTKSSYNEQF; len: 17; j_gene: TRBJ2-1; v_gene: TRBV6-5
CDR3aa: ASSQDRTNEQF; len: 11; j_gene: TRBJ2-1; v_gene: TRBV4-2
CDR3aa: ASRESGPFYGYT; len: 12; j_gene: TRBJ1-2; v_gene: TRBV6-1
CDR3aa: ASGSQGGASNTEAF; len: 14; j_gene: TRBJ1-1; v_gene: TRBV12-5
CDR3aa: ASSFGQGRYNEQF; len: 13; j_gene: TRBJ2-1; v_gene: TRBV12-3/TRBV12-4
CDR3aa: SVGGDYTAEAF; len: 11; j_gene: TRBJ1-1; v_gene: TRBV29-1
CDR3aa: ASTHRQGDEQY; len: 11; j_gene: TRBJ2-7; v_gene: TRBV6-1
CDR3aa: ASRLSGGSYEQY; len: 12; j_gene: TRBJ2-7; v_gene: TRBV7-8
CDR3aa: ASSHGGSANEKLF; len: 13; j_gene: TRBJ1-4; v_gene: TRBV27
CDR3aa: ASSLGVGHYWETQY; len: 14; j_gene: TRBJ2-5; v_gene: TRBV7-2
CDR3aa: ASSEVWTVTGELF; len: 13; j_gene: TRBJ2-2; v_gene: TRBV2
CDR3aa: ASSWTGPEYEAF; len: 12; j_gene: TRBJ1-1; v_gene: TRBV5-1
CDR3aa: ASSQLSGQETQY; len: 12; j_gene: TRBJ2-5; v_gene: TRBV4-3
CDR3aa: ASGLYSAGYRA; len: 11; j_gene: TRBJ1-2; v_gene: TRBV12-5
CDR3aa: ASSVTGTGSSEQY; len: 13; j_gene: TRBJ2-7; v_gene: TRBV3-1
CDR3aa: ASSRWTGGLHNEQF; len: 14; j_gene: TRBJ2-1; v_gene: TRBV14
CDR3aa: ASSQDWLYQETQY; len: 13; j_gene: TRBJ2-5; v_gene: TRBV3-1
CDR3aa: ASSLGLRDEQY; len: 11; j_gene: TRBJ2-7; v_gene: TRBV7-7
CDR3aa: ASSFVGNSSPLH; len: 12; j_gene: TRBJ1-6; v_gene: TRBV11-1
CDR3aa: SARHGLAGYNEQF; len: 13; j_gene: TRBJ2-1; v_gene: TRBV20-1
CDR3aa: ASSLNREAF; len: 9; j_gene: TRBJ1-1; v_gene: TRBV7-2
CDR3aa: SVEDRGRPSFPDTQY; len: 15; j_gene: TRBJ2-3; v_gene: TRBV29-1
CDR3aa: ASSVDREAGAQQF; len: 13; j_gene: TRBJ2-1; v_gene: TRBV9
CDR3aa: SVADRRDTQY; len: 10; j_gene: TRBJ2-3; v_gene: TRBV29-1
CDR3aa: ASSPQQGAHQPQH; len: 13; j_gene: TRBJ1-5; v_gene: TRBV18